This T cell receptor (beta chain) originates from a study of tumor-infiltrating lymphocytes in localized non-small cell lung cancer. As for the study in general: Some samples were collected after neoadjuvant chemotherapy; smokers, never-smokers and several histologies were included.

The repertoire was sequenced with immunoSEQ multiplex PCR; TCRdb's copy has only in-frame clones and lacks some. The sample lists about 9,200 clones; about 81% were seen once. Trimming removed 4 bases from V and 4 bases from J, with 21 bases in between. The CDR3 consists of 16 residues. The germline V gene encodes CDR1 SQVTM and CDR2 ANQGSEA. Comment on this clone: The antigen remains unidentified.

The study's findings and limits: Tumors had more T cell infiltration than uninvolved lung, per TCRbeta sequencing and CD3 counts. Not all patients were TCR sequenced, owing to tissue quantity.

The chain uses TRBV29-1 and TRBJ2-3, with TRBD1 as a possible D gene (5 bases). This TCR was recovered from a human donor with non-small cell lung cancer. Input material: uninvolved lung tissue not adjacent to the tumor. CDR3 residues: CSVVGQGRLNPDTQYF. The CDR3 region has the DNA TGCAGCGTTGTCGGTCAGGGTCGATTAAACCCAGATACGCAGTATTTT.